Described below is a single T cell receptor (beta chain) sequence and its context. V was shortened by 8 bases and J by 0 bases, with 14 bases between the two germline ends. This CDR3 is 15 amino acids long. This specimen comes from a study of blood T cell repertoires in COVID-19. Background on the study: Acute-phase and convalescent COVID-19 samples originated in the United States, Italy and Spain. From T cells, B-cell-depleted T cells, or PBMCs came the material, which was cDNA or gDNA.

Per the original methods: The assay estimated nucleated cells by amplifying reference gene primers. The data were produced by immunoSEQ multiplex PCR, yet TCRdb's version contains in-frame clones alone and is incomplete. V, J and clone size were drawn from that table, and D and trimming were deduced from the DNA. This sample has under 200,000 clones, with around 89% found just once. This TCR was sampled from a man aged 40-50 years with active or convalescent COVID-19. The chain is built from TRBV23-1 and TRBJ1-5; D remains unclear. TRBV23-1 is classed as an ORF, of uncertain function. Sequencing used peripheral blood. The CDR3: CASPEAGYSNQPQHF. CDR3 bases: TGCGCCAGCCCTGAAGCGGGTTATAGCAATCAGCCCCAGCATTTT.